Listed here are 17 T cell receptor beta chains from one sample, sequenced in a study of CD8 T cells in ankylosing spondylitis. Their target antigens are unknown. TCRdb reanalysed the 5' RACE reads using MiXCR and keeps one entry per CDR3 protein. Of 220,000 or so distinct CDR3 sequences listed, around 20% are singletons. Study-wide points: For ankylosing spondylitis blood, a TCR beta motif of about eight highly homologous variants appeared characteristic.

The sample taken for sequencing was blood, either unsorted or a sorted T cell fraction (not recorded which). These receptors all come from a male donor with ankylosing spondylitis.

The table lists this clonotype with many counts. The CDR3 coding sequence is TGTGCCAGCAGCCCCGCCCGTGAGGCAGGAGAGAACACTGAAGCTTTCTTT. Amino acid sequence: CASSPAREAGENTEAFF. The chain carries TRBV14 and TRBJ1-1, with D unclear. CDR1 SGHDN and CDR2 FVKESK come from the germline V gene. The CDR3 extends over 17 amino acids. Trimming removed 4 bases at V and 1 base at J, with 19 bases between.

This clonotype was seen at least ten times. The chain carries TRBV29-1 and TRBJ2-2; tentatively, D is TRBD2 (5 bases). Between the trimmed V and J ends, which lost 4 bases and 3 bases, there was a span of 12 bases. Germline CDR1 SQVTM, CDR2 ANQGSEA. The CDR3 consists of 14 residues. The CDR3 nucleotides are TGCAGCGTTGGGGCGGGCTGGGACACCGGGGAGCTGTTTTTT. This encodes CSVGAGWDTGELFF.

This clonotype turned up a few times. This rearrangement joins TRBV13 to TRBJ2-1, with 7 bases identical to TRBD2. Germline-derived CDR1 and CDR2 are PRHDT and FYEKMQ (reference sequence). The CDR3 sequence is 16 residues long. V was clipped by 0 bases and J by 2 bases; unmatched bases: 4. CDR3 in amino acids: CASSLGTSPAYNEQFF. CDR3 sequence (DNA): TGTGCCAGCAGCTTAGGGACTAGCCCAGCCTACAATGAGCAGTTCTTC.

This chain uses TRBV15 with TRBJ1-5, with no clear D. CDR3 size: 13 residues. Trimming shortened V by 2 bases and J by 5 bases, and 7 bases separated the two germline ends. CDR1 and CDR2 from the germline V gene are LNHNV and YYDKDF (reference sequence). CDR3 amino acids: CATSRPDDQPQHF. DNA for the CDR3: TGTGCCACCAGCAGACCGGACGATCAGCCCCAGCATTTT.

V usage is TRBV4-3 and J usage is TRBJ2-7; D uncertain. This CDR3 has 15 residues. CDR1 and CDR2 from the germline V gene are LGHNA and YSLEER. V was trimmed by 0 bases and J by 3 bases, leaving 12 bases between them. For the CDR3, the DNA is TGCGCCAGCAGCCAAGATCGTGGCTCAGGCTACGAGCAGTACTTC. This gives the protein CASSQDRGSGYEQYF.

This clonotype occurred a few times. The chain uses TRBV9 and TRBJ2-1; perhaps TRBD2 as D (6 bases). Germline values: CDR1 SGDLS, CDR2 YYNGEE. Trimming removed 4 bases from V and 7 bases from J, with 18 bases in between. The CDR3 is 15 residues long. The DNA of the CDR3 is TGTGCCAGCAGCCAACTAGAATGGGCGGGAAATGAGCAGTTCTTC. This encodes CASSQLEWAGNEQFF.

This clonotype was recorded a few times. The genes are TRBV20-1 and TRBJ2-7, with TRBD2 matching 8 bases. The ends lost 0 bases at V and 2 bases at J; junction bases unmatched: 6. This CDR3 has 15 amino acids. Germline loops: CDR1 DFQATT, CDR2 SNEGSKA (reference sequence). The DNA for the CDR3 is TGCAGTGCTAGAGATGACAGCGGGAGTGCCTACGAGCAGTACTTC. It specifies CSARDDSGSAYEQYF.

The table lists this clonotype with a few counts. J is TRBJ2-7 and V is TRBV7-9; D may be TRBD1 (6 bases). V dropped 5 bases and J dropped 1 base, with 18 bases sitting between them. There are 16 residues in the CDR3. Germline-derived CDR1 and CDR2 are SEHNR and FQNEAQ (reference sequence). CDR3 residues: CASSTQTGQQSYEQYF. CDR3 DNA sequence: TGTGCCAGCAGCACGCAGACAGGACAACAATCCTACGAGCAGTACTTC.

The genes are TRBV4-3 and TRBJ2-1, with D possibly TRBD2 on 5 matching bases. CDR1 is LGHNA, CDR2 YSLEER, per germline. The CDR3 is 17 amino acids. V shed 0 bases and J shed 7 bases, with 19 bases lying between them. CDR3 coding DNA: TGCGCCAGCAGCCAAGATCTCATGAGGGAGTTGTATAATGAGCAGTTCTTC. This gives the protein CASSQDLMRELYNEQFF.

This clonotype was observed a few times. This chain links TRBV4-1 with TRBJ2-1, with 13 positions matching TRBD2. Trimming took 1 base from V and 12 from J; bases not matched to a gene: 9. Germline V CDR1 and CDR2: MGHRA, YSYEKL. The length of the CDR3 is 16 residues. The CDR3 spells CASSQAPLAGGPRQFF. DNA of the CDR3: TGCGCCAGCAGCCAAGCCCCACTAGCGGGAGGGCCCCGGCAGTTCTTC.

The chain combines TRBV15 with TRBJ1-2; no definite D call. Looked up from germline, CDR1 is LNHNV and CDR2 is YYDKDF (reference sequence). The CDR3 length is 15 residues. The ends were cut back, 6 bases at V and 3 bases at J, with 17 bases in the middle. CDR3: CATSNFEEEDYGYTF. CDR3 coding DNA: TGTGCCACCAGTAATTTCGAAGAGGAGGACTATGGCTACACCTTC. Full variable domain (rest looked up from reference TRBV15 and TRBJ1-2): DAMVIQNPRYQVTQFGKPVTLSCSQTLNHNVMYWYQQKSSQAPKLLFHYYDKDFNNEADTPDNFQSRRPNTSFCFLDIRSPGLGDTAMYLCATSNFEEEDYGYTFGSGTRLTVV.

The chain joins TRBV7-8 to TRBJ1-1; 7 bases map to TRBD1. The germline V gene has CDR1 SGHVS and CDR2 FQNEAQ. After removal of 4 bases from V and 1 base from J, the junction contained 6 bases not matched to a gene. The CDR3 loop spans 15 amino acids. CDR3: CASSSRGQPNTEAFF. CDR3 bases: TGTGCCAGCAGCTCGAGGGGACAGCCGAACACTGAAGCTTTCTTT.

This clonotype was observed a few times. The chain employs TRBV4-1 and TRBJ2-7, with 12 bases identical to TRBD1. The CDR3 totals 13 residues. Germline trimming cut 6 bases from V and 6 bases from J; bases unmatched to any gene: 3. The germline V gene has CDR1 MGHRA and CDR2 YSYEKL. CDR3 nucleotide sequence: TGCGCCAGCAGGGGACAGGGGGCTTCCGAGCAGTACTTC. It codes for CASRGQGASEQYF.

This clonotype was picked up a small number of times. J is TRBJ1-5 and V is TRBV12-3 or TRBV12-4; no clear D. V dropped 3 bases and J dropped 4 bases, with 7 bases sitting between them. The CDR3 runs 13 residues. CDR3 bases: TGTGCCAGCAGTTTTGGTTGGAATCAGCCCCAGCATTTT. Amino acid sequence: CASSFGWNQPQHF.

This chain joins TRBV7-2 and TRBJ2-7; TRBD1 matches 9 bases. This CDR3 has 14 amino acids. Germline V gene lookup returns CDR1 SGHTA and CDR2 FQGNSA. V was clipped by 4 bases and J by 6 bases; unmatched bases: 7. The CDR3 spells CASSSGTGLTEQYF. CDR3 DNA sequence: TGTGCCAGCAGCTCCGGGACAGGGCTCACCGAGCAGTACTTC.

This chain joins TRBV13 and TRBJ2-1; no reliable D call. V lost 1 base to trimming and J lost 5 bases, with 6 bases between them. The CDR3 consists of 13 residues. CDR1 and CDR2 (germline): PRHDT, FYEKMQ (reference sequence). The CDR3, as DNA: TGTGCCAGCAGCTTAGCGTTGAACAATGAGCAGTTCTTC. Protein: CASSLALNNEQFF.

The gene calls are TRBV20-1 and TRBJ2-1, with 7 bases matching TRBD1. Germline CDR1 DFQATT, CDR2 SNEGSKA (reference sequence). J gave up 0 bases and V 3 bases, and 5 bases lay outside the gene matches. The CDR3 runs 15 residues. CDR3 coding DNA: TGCAGTGCTAGCACAGGGGATAGCTCCTACAATGAGCAGTTCTTC. Translation: CSASTGDSSYNEQFF.